A selection of T cell receptor beta chains follows, all from one sample in a study of OX40 agonist ivuxolimab in advanced cancers. Here immunoSEQ multiplex PCR was the method, and the copy in TCRdb shows in-frame clones only, minus some. The sample holds about 100,000 clones, approximately 95% seen once. The source was CD4+ or CD8+ T cells sorted from blood, collected in a trial of the OX40 agonist ivuxolimab. All receptors come from an adult with an advanced solid tumor such as melanoma, head and neck, liver or kidney cancer. CDR3s include the opening cysteine and the closing phenylalanine or tryptophan. D genes are given only for firm matches. Expanded clones are given a class, and other clones once, few, many or no size at all.

D gene	V gene	J gene	clone size	CDR3 DNA	CDR3 protein
NA	TRBV10-2	TRBJ1-1	NA	TGCGCCAGCAGTGAGTCATCACAGGGTTATACTGAAGCTTTCTTT	CASSESSQGYTEAFF
TRBD2	TRBV30	TRBJ2-3	NA	TGTGCCTGGAGTGGGGGGGGTACTAGCACAGATACGCAGTATTTT	CAWSGGGTSTDTQYF
TRBD2	TRBV27	TRBJ2-7	NA	TGTGCCAGCAGTTTACGACTAGCGGGGACCTACTACGAGCAGTACTTC	CASSLRLAGTYYEQYF
NA	TRBV5-6	TRBJ2-2	NA	TGTGCCAGCAGCTTCGGGCTAGCTGCCGGGGAGCTGTTTTTT	CASSFGLAAGELFF
NA	TRBV11-2	TRBJ2-5	NA	TGTGCCAGCAGCTTAGGGGAGACCCAGTACTTC	CASSLGETQYF
NA	TRBV28	TRBJ1-2	NA	TGTGCCAGCAGTAGCACGGAATATGGCTACACCTTC	CASSSTEYGYTF
NA	TRBV7-9	TRBJ2-5	NA	TGTGCCAGCAGCTTAGGCGGATACCAAGAGACCCAGTACTTC	CASSLGGYQETQYF
TRBD2	TRBV5-6	TRBJ2-1	NA	TGTGCCAGCAGCTACACTAGCGGGTCTAACTACAATGAGCAGTTCTTC	CASSYTSGSNYNEQFF
NA	TRBV14	TRBJ2-7	NA	TGTGCCAGCAGCCAAGGGTCTTGGGGATCGCCCTACGAGCAGTACTTC	CASSQGSWGSPYEQYF
NA	TRBV5-1	TRBJ2-7	NA	TGCGCCAGCAGCGGGGGCGGGACGGAGTACGAGCAGTACTTC	CASSGGGTEYEQYF
NA	TRBV19	TRBJ2-7	NA	TGTGCCAGTAGTATCGGGGCTCGGAGCTACGAGCAGTACTTC	CASSIGARSYEQYF
TRBD1	TRBV7-6	TRBJ1-3	NA	TGTGCCAGCAGCCGGACAGGGGCGGGAGGAAACACCATATATTTT	CASSRTGAGGNTIYF
TRBD2	TRBV19	TRBJ2-3	NA	TGTGCCAGTAGTATTGGCGGGGGGGCAGGAGATACGCAGTATTTT	CASSIGGGAGDTQYF
NA	TRBV27	TRBJ2-7	NA	TGTGCCAGCAGTCCGCTAGCAGGGGGGCCCTACGAGCAGTACTTC	CASSPLAGGPYEQYF
NA	TRBV14	TRBJ1-2	NA	TGTGCCAGCAGCCCTGGACAGACCTTCTATGGCTACACCTTC	CASSPGQTFYGYTF
NA	TRBV28	TRBJ1-2	NA	TGTGCCAGCAGTCAGGTTGGGGGTTATGGCTACACCTTC	CASSQVGGYGYTF
NA	TRBV19	TRBJ1-1	NA	TGTGCCAGTCGTGGGGACGCCTACGGCGGAAACACTGAAGCTTTCTTT	CASRGDAYGGNTEAFF
TRBD2	TRBV11-2	TRBJ2-7	NA	TGTGCCAGCAGCGCACCGGGACTAGCGGGAGACGAGCAGTACTTC	CASSAPGLAGDEQYF
TRBD1	TRBV6-4	TRBJ1-2	NA	TGTGCCAGCAGGGAGCGACAGGGTGGGAACTATGGCTACACCTTC	CASRERQGGNYGYTF
TRBD1	TRBV27	TRBJ2-7	NA	TGTGCCAGCAGCCTAGGGGACAGGAGCTCCTACGAGCAGTACTTC	CASSLGDRSSYEQYF
TRBD2	TRBV6-5	TRBJ2-7	once	TGTGCCAGCAGGTGGACTAGCGGGAGTTACGAGCAGTACTTC	CASRWTSGSYEQYF
NA	TRBV5-4	TRBJ2-2	NA	TGTGCCAGCAGCTTTCCCTTGTCCCAAAACACCGGGGAGCTGTTTTTT	CASSFPLSQNTGELFF
TRBD2	TRBV16	TRBJ2-7	NA	TGTGCCAGCAGCGCAACCGGACTAGCGGGAGTTCAATACGAGCAGTACTTC	CASSATGLAGVQYEQYF
NA	TRBV6-8	TRBJ1-1	once	TGTGCCAGCAGTTACTACCCCGGGGTTGGGGTGTATGCTGAAGCTTTCTTT	CASSYYPGVGVYAEAFF
NA	TRBV4-1	TRBJ2-3	NA	TGCGCCAGCAGCCAACTAAGCATAGGAGGGGGCGAGGATACGCAGTATTTT	CASSQLSIGGGEDTQYF
NA	TRBV7-9	TRBJ2-2	NA	TGTGCCAGCAGCTGGTCAGAACCCACTGACTGGGAGCTGTTTTTT	CASSWSEPTDWELFF
TRBD2	TRBV7-9	TRBJ2-1	few	TGTGCCAGGAAACCCCTTAGCGGGAGAGGGTATGAGCAGTTCTTC	CARKPLSGRGYEQFF
NA	TRBV28	TRBJ1-2	NA	TGTGCCAGCAACAACCGGGCTCGGGTTCTACCTAACTATGGCTACACCTTC	CASNNRARVLPNYGYTF
TRBD1	TRBV2	TRBJ1-3	NA	TGTGCCAGCAGATACCTAGGGACAGTATCTGGAAACACCATATATTTT	CASRYLGTVSGNTIYF
NA	TRBV25-1	TRBJ2-7	NA	TGTGCCAGCAGTGATTCCACATGGAACGAGCAGTACTTC	CASSDSTWNEQYF
TRBD1	TRBV9	TRBJ1-2	NA	TGTGCCAGCAGATTCTTCTCAGGGGGCGACTATGGCTACACCTTC	CASRFFSGGDYGYTF
TRBD1	TRBV7-6	TRBJ1-3	NA	TGTGCCAGCAGCTCGACAGGGGCCTCTGGAAACACCATATATTTT	CASSSTGASGNTIYF
NA	TRBV5-3	TRBJ2-7	NA	TGTGCCAGAAGCTTGGAAGTAGTTAAGGCGGGGCTGGAGGGGGAGCAGTACTTC	CARSLEVVKAGLEGEQYF
NA	TRBV28	TRBJ2-1	NA	TGTGCCAGCAGCCGAGAAGCCGGGTCTAAATACAATGAGCAGTTCTTC	CASSREAGSKYNEQFF
TRBD2	TRBV28	TRBJ2-3	NA	TGTGCCAGCAGTCCGCGACTAGCGGGAGTAACAGATACGCAGTATTTT	CASSPRLAGVTDTQYF
TRBD1	TRBV6-5	TRBJ1-4	NA	TGTGCCAGCAGTCCCAGGGGGCTCAGTAATGAAAAACTGTTTTTT	CASSPRGLSNEKLFF